The sequence of this T cell receptor (beta chain) was determined in a study of OX40 agonist ivuxolimab in advanced cancers. Deletions cut 6 bases from V and 5 bases from J, with 10 bases between. The CDR3 totals 13 residues. Germline loops: CDR1 MDHEN, CDR2 SYDVKM. This clone turned up a few times. Repertoires were generated with immunoSEQ multiplex PCR, while TCRdb's copy carries only in-frame clones and drops some. The repertoire includes about 64,000 clones, about 86% of them detected once, and roughly 1.9% sits in the top ten. The chain has TRBV28 and TRBJ2-2, with D perhaps TRBD1 (6 bases). This receptor was identified in an adult with an advanced solid tumor such as melanoma, head and neck, liver or kidney cancer. Sequenced here: CD4+ or CD8+ T cells sorted from blood, sampled in a trial of the OX40 agonist ivuxolimab. Here the CDR3 DNA reads TGTGCCAGCAGAGGGGGAAGGACCGGGGAGCTGTTTTTT. Residues: CASRGGRTGELFF.